The clone carrying this T cell receptor (gamma chain) was seen more than once but under ten times. These data come from a study of gamma-delta T cells after stem cell transplantation. TCRdb reran clone calling via CATT on the RT-PCR reads. This sample has around 3,500 gamma-chain clones, with 4% to 6% found just once. The CDR3 sequence is 15 residues long. V trimming: 0 bases; J trimming: 2 bases; junction bases outside the gene matches: 7. Per the germline V gene, CDR1 is GITISATS and CDR2 is ISYDGTV (reference sequence). The source material was gamma-delta T cells. The receptor's source is a human donor. It is not recorded whose cells these are; they may come from a transplant donor. This chain uses TRGV9 with TRGJ1 or TRGJ2. The CDR3 DNA reads as TGTGCCTTGTGGGAGGTGCATTCTGATTATTATAAGAAACTCTTT. Its protein product is CALWEVHSDYYKKLF.